What follows describes a single T cell receptor (beta chain). What this receptor recognizes is not known. The input lacks base qualities; no much larger clone sits a single base away. This entry belongs to a study of TIL therapy for anti-PD-1-resistant metastatic lung cancer (dated by TCRdb to about 2021). General notes on the study: A median age of approximately 50 years (range about 38-85) and a median tumor PD-L1 proportion score of roughly 6% were recorded among enrolled patients. A median non-synonymous tumor mutation burden of approximately 1.4 mutations per megabase was determined across the cohort by whole-exome sequencing. The cohort was composed predominantly of lung adenocarcinoma, with a handful of EGFR-mutant and two ALK-rearranged tumors included, and half of patients were identified as current or former smokers. Tumor and peripheral blood T cell receptor beta sequencing was used to track clonotypes across tumor, expanded TIL product and serial blood samples.

The research as a whole found: The cohort was highly selected, with more treatment-naive, never-smoker and oncogene-addicted patients than typical, limiting generalizability. High clonal turnover was observed in TIL culture, with many enriched product clones not detected in the baseline tumor, which suggested clonal contraction rather than faithful expansion. The study protocol defined all tumor marker inferences as exploratory. Higher clonality and lower diversity were observed in expanded TIL cultures than in baseline intratumoral T cells (median clonality approximately 6% vs 31%, p < 0.0001).

CDR1 and CDR2 are drawn from the germline V gene (reference sequence): MNHNY, SVGAGI. V is pruned by 6 bases and J by 6 bases, leaving 10 bases of the junction without a gene match. Counted from cysteine to phenylalanine, this CDR3 has 15 amino acids. The kept DNA is CDR3 alone, 45 bases in frame from the first base. What this sample's time point label stands for: pre-treatment sample, taken before nivolumab and TIL therapy. Baseline tumor samples were excised metastases, mostly pleural nodules or supraclavicular lymph nodes, from the same resection used to grow TIL. Tumors were harvested before any PD-1/PD-L1 blockade; patients then received nivolumab, and those progressing received lymphodepletion, expanded TIL infusion and IL-2. Between late 2017 and early 2020, a dual-center phase I trial enrolled adults who had stage 4 NSCLC. Samples were obtained from a single-arm, open-label phase I trial in which tumor-infiltrating lymphocyte therapy with nivolumab was evaluated in advanced non-small cell lung cancer. Portions of each resected tumor were snap-frozen in liquid nitrogen and stored at -80 °C. Tumor regions of interest were selected on H&E sections by laser-capture macrodissection, were pulverized into roughly 16 mg aliquots, and were extracted with Qiagen Allprep kits.

Using bias-controlled multiplex PCR with the immunoSEQ v3 hsTCRB kit, the TCR beta CDR3 regions were amplified from genomic DNA. TCR libraries were sequenced on an Illumina NextSeq 500 to approximately 2 million read pairs for survey level or roughly 5-6.5 million for deep level. The authors' pipeline ran thus. V, D and J genes were assigned, non-productive sequences were removed, and clonality was reported by immunoSEQ Analyzer software. Repertoires were compared using productive Simpson clonality and Morisita overlap index of productive TRB rearrangements between infused TIL and blood. Held by TCRdb, this immuneACCESS table contains in-frame sequences only and omits some clones. Under half of the omission traces to an unresolved V gene where checked; the cause of the rest is unknown. V and J calls and clone size are those listed in that table; D and trimming were worked out from the DNA. This sample gives some 10,000 clones in total; roughly three quarters of them show up just once. The biggest ten clones account for approximately 10% of the sample.

The receptor comes from a person aged 25 to 85 with non-small cell lung cancer. This chain is built from TRBV6-6 and TRBJ2-1; 8 bases in the middle match TRBD1. Sequenced material: tumor tissue, taken at baseline. The nucleotides are TGTGCCAGCAGCATTGCTGCAGGGGGCTTCAATGAGCAGTTCTTC. Its protein reads: CASSIAAGGFNEQFF.